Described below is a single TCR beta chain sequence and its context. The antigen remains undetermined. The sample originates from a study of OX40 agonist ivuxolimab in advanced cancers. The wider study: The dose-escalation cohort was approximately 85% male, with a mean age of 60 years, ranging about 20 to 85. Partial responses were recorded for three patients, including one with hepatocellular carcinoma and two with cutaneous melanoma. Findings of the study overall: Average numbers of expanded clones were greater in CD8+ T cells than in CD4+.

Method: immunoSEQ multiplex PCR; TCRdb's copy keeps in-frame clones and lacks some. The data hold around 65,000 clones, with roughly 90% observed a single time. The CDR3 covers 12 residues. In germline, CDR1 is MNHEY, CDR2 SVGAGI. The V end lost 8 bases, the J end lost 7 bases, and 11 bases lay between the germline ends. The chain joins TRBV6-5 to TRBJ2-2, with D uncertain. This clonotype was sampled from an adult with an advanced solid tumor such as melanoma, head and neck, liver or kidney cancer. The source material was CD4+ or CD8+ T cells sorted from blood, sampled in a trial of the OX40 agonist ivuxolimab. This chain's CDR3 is CASRKSFGELFF. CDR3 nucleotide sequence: TGTGCCAGCCGGAAGTCGTTCGGGGAGCTGTTTTTT.